Sequencing of this T cell receptor (beta chain) was carried out in a study of shared clonotypes between healthy human individuals (dated by TCRdb to 2019 to 2021). Turning to the overall study: The cohort comprised two women and three men aged 18 to 49 years. For each donor, three plates each were used for CD4 naive and CD4 memory, two plates were used for CD8 naive, and one plate was used for CD8 memory. Per donor, leukapheresis produced somewhere between about 0.9 and 9 billion PBMCs. To increase sequencing depth and limit assay-specific biases, TCR repertoire library preparation and sequencing were carried out by different laboratories using diverse techniques. To estimate repertoire size and how much clonotype sharing occurs between individuals, the study deeply sequenced the blood TCR repertoires of roughly 5 healthy adults. Overall study results and their limits: Based on pairwise subsampling, the degree of clonotype sharing among donors was expected to be affected by sequencing depth. Sampling was restricted to blood, and TCR repertoires in tissues likely differ from the TCR repertoires found in blood. Incomplete sequencing was indicated by rarefaction of sorted-subset datasets, despite the large sequencing depth. Approximately 5% of naive CD4, roughly 3.6% of naive CD8, 2.3% of memory CD4, and approximately 0.39% of memory CD8 clonotypes were shared across a few donors. Clonotypes shared by all four sorted-subset donors showed higher generation probabilities than non-shared clonotypes. Naive subsets generally had larger estimated clonotype richness than memory subsets did. Because the study included only a small number of donors, the genetic and exposure-history diversity represented was limited.

TCR CDR3 regions were amplified from genomic DNA by multiplex PCR using the deep immunoSEQ assay. For each cell subset, the extracted genomic DNA was distributed evenly across all wells of several immunoSEQ 96-well plates, and each plate served as one replicate. For sorted subsets, around 200 ng genomic DNA, equal to 25,000 to 35,000 T cell genomes, was loaded into each replicate PCR. Purified libraries were quantified with a Qubit 3.0 fluorometer, sized on a Bioanalyzer 2100, and re-quantified with the KAPA Library Quantification kit. A separate single-read 150-cycle Illumina NextSeq 550 flow cell was used to sequence each immunoSEQ 96-well plate. On the study's bioinformatics: Because the immunoSEQ output held only junctional sequences and lacked quality scores, the filtering could not match the filtering applied to full-length reads. To assign V/J genes and CDR3, sequences were annotated against IMGT germline references using PyIR, a Python wrapper for IgBLAST v1.9. Any read was removed if the V/J assignment was weak (E-value above 1e-6), the CDR3 was missing, or the read contained stop codons, out-of-frame junctions, or ambiguous translated residues. A V3J clonotype was defined by an identical inferred V gene, J gene, and CDR3 amino acid sequence. Percentage overlap between repertoires was computed as shared unique clonotypes divided by the size of the smaller repertoire. Repertoire richness was assessed with RTK rarefaction, the Chao1 estimator, and Recon v2.1 estimates of unobserved clonotypes. OLGA was used to compute generation probabilities for all TCRbeta clonotypes that the gDNA method yielded from a handful of donors. This is the immuneACCESS table as TCRdb keeps it, with only in-frame sequences that have V and J called. A part of the clones is gone; compared with another copy, unresolved V genes explain less than half, and the rest is unexplained. Clonal size and the V and J genes are those of that table, whereas D and trimming came from the DNA. For this sample there are about 2.1 million clones; around 95% appear just once. The top ten constitute over 1.5% of the sample.

CD8 naive samples were CD45RO-negative cells positively selected for CCR7, giving a CD45RA+CCR7+ population that excluded TemRA cells. Healthy HIV-negative adults with no recently reported acute infections or vaccinations were included as donors. All donors were Caucasian adults living in Nashville, Tennessee, USA. Blood was obtained by leukapheresis, after which PBMCs were separated by Ficoll-Histopaque density gradient centrifugation and cryopreserved in liquid nitrogen vapor phase. Purity and quantity of every magnetically sorted T cell population were checked by analytical flow cytometry. Each sorted fraction had its genomic DNA isolated and then quantified by UV absorbance on a Nanodrop 2000c. Comments on this clone: Its antigen remains unidentified. It has no much larger one-base neighbor in the sample; base qualities were not kept.

The CDR3 goes from the cysteine to the phenylalanine over 14 residues. Just CDR3 DNA is preserved here, 42 bases in frame from base 1. Looking up the germline V gene yields CDR1 MNHNS and CDR2 SASEGT. V loses 8 bases of germline sequence and J loses 6 bases, and the interval between the two ends is 16 bases. The sequence joins TRBV6-1 to TRBJ1-4; TRBD1 is possibly the D segment (5 matching bases). The sample comprised naive CD8+ T cells from PBMCs. Interpreted using the paper, the cell subset or site label stands for: CD45RA+CCR7+. The clonotype was recovered from a young man in good health. Some clones in this sample may be carry-over from other donors' samples. The nucleotide sequence reads TGTGCCAGCCAGACCGGGACCGAGTATGAAAAACTGTTTTTT. This is translated as CASQTGTEYEKLFF.